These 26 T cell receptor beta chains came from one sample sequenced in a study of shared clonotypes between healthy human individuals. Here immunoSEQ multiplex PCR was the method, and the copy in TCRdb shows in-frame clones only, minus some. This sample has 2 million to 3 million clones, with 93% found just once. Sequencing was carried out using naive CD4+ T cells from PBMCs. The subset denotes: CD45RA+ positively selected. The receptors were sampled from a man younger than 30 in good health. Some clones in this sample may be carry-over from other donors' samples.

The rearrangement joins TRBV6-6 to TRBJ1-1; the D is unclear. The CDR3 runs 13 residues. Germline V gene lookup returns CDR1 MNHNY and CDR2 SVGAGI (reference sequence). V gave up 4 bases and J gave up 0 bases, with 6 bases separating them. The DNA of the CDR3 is TGTGCCAGCAGTTCAGCTATGAACACTGAAGCTTTCTTT. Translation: CASSSAMNTEAFF.

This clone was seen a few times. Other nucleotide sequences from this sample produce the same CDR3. The CDR3 nucleotides read TGTGCCAGCAGTTTGGGGGGATACGAGCAGTACTTC. Translation: CASSLGGYEQYF. The V and J genes are TRBV28 and TRBJ2-7, with a tentative D call TRBD2 (6 bases). The germline V and J ends were trimmed by 3 bases and 4 bases, with 7 bases remaining between them. Germline V gives CDR1 MDHEN, CDR2 SYDVKM. This CDR3 is 12 amino acids long.

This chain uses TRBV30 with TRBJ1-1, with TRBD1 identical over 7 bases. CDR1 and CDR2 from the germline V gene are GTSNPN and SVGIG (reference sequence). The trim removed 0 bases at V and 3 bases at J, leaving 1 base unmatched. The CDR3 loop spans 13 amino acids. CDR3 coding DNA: TGTGCCTGGAGTGTACAGGGGCACACTGAAGCTTTCTTT. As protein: CAWSVQGHTEAFF. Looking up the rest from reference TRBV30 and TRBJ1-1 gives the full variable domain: SQTIHQWPATLVQPVGSPLSLECTVEGTSNPNLYWYRQAAGRGLQLLFYSVGIGQISSEVPQNLSASRPQDRQFILSSKKLLLSDSGFYLCAWSVQGHTEAFFGQGTRLTVV.

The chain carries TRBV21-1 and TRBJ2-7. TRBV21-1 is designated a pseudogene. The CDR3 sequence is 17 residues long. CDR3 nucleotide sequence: TGTGCCAGCAGCAAAGCTGATCAGGACGACACTTCCTACGAGCAGTACTTC. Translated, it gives CASSKADQDDTSYEQYF.

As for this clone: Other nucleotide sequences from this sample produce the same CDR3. CDR3 region: CASSLGGLETQYF. The DNA for the CDR3 is TGTGCCAGCAGCTTGGGGGGCCTGGAGACCCAGTACTTC. The chain combines TRBV7-9 with TRBJ2-5; tentatively, D is TRBD1 or TRBD2 (6 bases each). V shed 3 bases and J shed 5 bases, with 10 bases lying between them. The CDR3 has 13 amino acids. Germline CDR1 and CDR2: SEHNR and FQNEAQ (reference sequence).

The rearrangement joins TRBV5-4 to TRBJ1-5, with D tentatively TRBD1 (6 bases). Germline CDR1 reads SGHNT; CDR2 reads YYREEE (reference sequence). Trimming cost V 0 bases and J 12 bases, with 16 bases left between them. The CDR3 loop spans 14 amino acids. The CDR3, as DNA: TGTGCCAGCAGCTTGGCCGGGGGGCAGGGCGGCCAGCATTTT. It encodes CASSLAGGQGGQHF. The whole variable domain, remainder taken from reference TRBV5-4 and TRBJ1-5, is ETGVTQSPTHLIKTRGQQVTLRCSSQSGHNTVSWYQQALGQGPQFIFQYYREEENGRGNFPPRFSGLQFPNYSSELNVNALELDDSALYLCASSLAGGQGGQHFGDGTRLSIL.

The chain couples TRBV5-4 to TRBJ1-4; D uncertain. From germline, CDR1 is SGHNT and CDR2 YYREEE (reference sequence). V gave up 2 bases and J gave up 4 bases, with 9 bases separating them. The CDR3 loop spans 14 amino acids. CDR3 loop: CASSLDGHNEKLFF. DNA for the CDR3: TGTGCCAGCAGCTTAGACGGCCATAATGAAAAACTGTTTTTT.

The CDR3 loop is CASTQGVAEETQYF. The CDR3 DNA follows: TGTGCCAGCACCCAGGGGGTAGCCGAAGAGACCCAGTACTTC. The genes are TRBV7-8 and TRBJ2-5; 7 positions agree with TRBD1. The germline gives CDR1 SGHVS, CDR2 FQNEAQ. This CDR3 contains 14 residues. The junction had 8 bases not matched to a gene; V was cut back by 7 bases and J by 3 bases.

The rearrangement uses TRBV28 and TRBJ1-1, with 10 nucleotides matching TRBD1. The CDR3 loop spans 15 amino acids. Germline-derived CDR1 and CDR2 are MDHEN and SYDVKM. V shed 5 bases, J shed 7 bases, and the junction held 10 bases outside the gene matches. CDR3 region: CASSPRTGGGVEAFF. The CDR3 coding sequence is TGTGCCAGCAGTCCGCGGACAGGGGGAGGTGTTGAAGCTTTCTTT. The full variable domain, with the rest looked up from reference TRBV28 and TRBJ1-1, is DVKVTQSSRYLVKRTGEKVFLECVQDMDHENMFWYRQDPGLGLRLIYFSYDVKMKEKGDIPEGYSVSREKKERFSLILESASTNQTSMYLCASSPRTGGGVEAFFGQGTRLTVV.

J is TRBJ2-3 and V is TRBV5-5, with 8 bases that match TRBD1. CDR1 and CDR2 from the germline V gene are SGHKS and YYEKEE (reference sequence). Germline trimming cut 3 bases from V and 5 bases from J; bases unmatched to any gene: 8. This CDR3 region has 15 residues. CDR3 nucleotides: TGTGCCAGCAGCTCGGACAGGGTTAAATTAGATACGCAGTATTTT. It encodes CASSSDRVKLDTQYF.

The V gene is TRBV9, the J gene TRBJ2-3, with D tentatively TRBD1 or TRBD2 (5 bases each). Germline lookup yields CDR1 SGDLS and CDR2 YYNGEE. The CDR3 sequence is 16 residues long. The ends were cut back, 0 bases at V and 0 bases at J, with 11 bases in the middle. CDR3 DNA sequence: TGTGCCAGCAGCGTAGGGAATGAGGGGAGCACAGATACGCAGTATTTT. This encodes CASSVGNEGSTDTQYF.

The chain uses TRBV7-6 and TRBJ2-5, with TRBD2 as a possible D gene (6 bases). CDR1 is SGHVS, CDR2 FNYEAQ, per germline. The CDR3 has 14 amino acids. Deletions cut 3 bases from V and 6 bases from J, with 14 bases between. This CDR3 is CASSFGRGLQTQYF. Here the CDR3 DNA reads TGTGCCAGCAGCTTTGGGCGGGGATTACAGACCCAGTACTTC.

CDR3 residues: CASSLAGPRGAFF. In DNA form, the CDR3 reads TGCGCCAGCAGCTTGGCCGGACCTCGAGGAGCTTTCTTT. This sequence joins TRBV5-1 and TRBJ1-1; no firm D call. CDR1 and CDR2 from the germline V gene are SGHRS and YFSETQ. Trimming cost V 0 bases and J 10 bases, with 13 bases left between them. The CDR3 totals 13 residues.

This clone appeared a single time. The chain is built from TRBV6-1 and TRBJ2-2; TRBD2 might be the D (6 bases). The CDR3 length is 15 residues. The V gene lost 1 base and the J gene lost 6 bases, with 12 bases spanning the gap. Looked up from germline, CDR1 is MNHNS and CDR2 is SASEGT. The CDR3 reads CASSEGGIGAGELFF. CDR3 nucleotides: TGTGCCAGCAGTGAAGGCGGGATAGGGGCCGGGGAGCTGTTTTTT.

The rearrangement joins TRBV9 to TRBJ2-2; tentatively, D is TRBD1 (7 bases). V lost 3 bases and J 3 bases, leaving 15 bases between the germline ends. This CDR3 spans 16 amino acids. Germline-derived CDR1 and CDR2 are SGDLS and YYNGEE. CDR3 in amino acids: CASSEGGQPYTGELFF. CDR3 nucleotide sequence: TGTGCCAGCAGCGAGGGGGGACAGCCATACACCGGGGAGCTGTTTTTT.

CDR3: CASKYRDSGNTIYF. The CDR3 coding sequence is TGCGCCAGCAAATACCGGGACTCTGGAAACACCATATATTTT. The rearrangement uses TRBV10-2 and TRBJ1-3; D gene uncertain. Deletions cut 7 bases from V and 0 bases from J, with 10 bases between. The CDR3 is 14 residues long. Germline assignment: CDR1 WSHSY and CDR2 SAAADI.

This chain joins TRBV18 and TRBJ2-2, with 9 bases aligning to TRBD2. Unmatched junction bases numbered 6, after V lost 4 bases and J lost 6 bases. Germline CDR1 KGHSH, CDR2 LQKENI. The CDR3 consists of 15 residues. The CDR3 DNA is TGTGCCAGCTCACAGGTAGCGGGAGAATCCGGGGAGCTGTTTTTT. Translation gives CASSQVAGESGELFF.

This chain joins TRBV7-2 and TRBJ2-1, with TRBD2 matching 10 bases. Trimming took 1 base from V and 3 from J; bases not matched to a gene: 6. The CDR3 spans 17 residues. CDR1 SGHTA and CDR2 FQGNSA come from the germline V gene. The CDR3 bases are TGTGCCAGCAGCTTAGGGAGCGGGAGGGCCCTCTACAATGAGCAGTTCTTC. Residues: CASSLGSGRALYNEQFF.

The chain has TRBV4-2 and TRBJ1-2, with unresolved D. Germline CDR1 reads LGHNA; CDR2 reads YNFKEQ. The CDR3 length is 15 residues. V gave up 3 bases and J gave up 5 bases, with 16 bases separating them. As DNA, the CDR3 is TGTGCCAGCAGCCAGGAGGCGGGGTCTCCATATGGCTACACCTTC. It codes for CASSQEAGSPYGYTF.

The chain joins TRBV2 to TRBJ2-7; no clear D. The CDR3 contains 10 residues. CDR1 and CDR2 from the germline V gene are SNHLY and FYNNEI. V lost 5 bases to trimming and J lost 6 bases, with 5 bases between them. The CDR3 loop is CASSIGEQYF. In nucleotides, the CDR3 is TGTGCCAGCAGTATAGGCGAGCAGTACTTC.

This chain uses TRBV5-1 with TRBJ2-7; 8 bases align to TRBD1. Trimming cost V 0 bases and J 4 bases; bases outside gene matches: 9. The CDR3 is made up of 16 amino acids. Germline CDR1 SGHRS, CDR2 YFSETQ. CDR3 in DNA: TGCGCCAGCAGCTTGGACGTGACAGGGGTGGTTTACGAGCAGTACTTC. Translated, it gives CASSLDVTGVVYEQYF.

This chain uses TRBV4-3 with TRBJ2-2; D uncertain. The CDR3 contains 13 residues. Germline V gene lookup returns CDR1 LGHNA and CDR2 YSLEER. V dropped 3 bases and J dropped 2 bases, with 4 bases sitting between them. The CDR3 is CASSHDNTGELFF. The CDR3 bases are TGCGCCAGCAGCCATGACAACACCGGGGAGCTGTTTTTT.

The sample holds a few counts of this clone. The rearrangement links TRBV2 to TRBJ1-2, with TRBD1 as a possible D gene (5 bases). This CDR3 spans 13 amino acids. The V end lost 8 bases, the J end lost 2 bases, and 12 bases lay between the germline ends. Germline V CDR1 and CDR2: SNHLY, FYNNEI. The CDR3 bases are TGTGCCAGCGGGGCAGCTTACAACTATGGCTACACCTTC. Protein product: CASGAAYNYGYTF.

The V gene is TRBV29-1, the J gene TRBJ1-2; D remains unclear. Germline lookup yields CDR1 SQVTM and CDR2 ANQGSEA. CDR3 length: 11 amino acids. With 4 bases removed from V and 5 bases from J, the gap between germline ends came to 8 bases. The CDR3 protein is CSVASEYGYTF. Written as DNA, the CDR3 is TGCAGCGTTGCCTCGGAGTATGGCTACACCTTC.

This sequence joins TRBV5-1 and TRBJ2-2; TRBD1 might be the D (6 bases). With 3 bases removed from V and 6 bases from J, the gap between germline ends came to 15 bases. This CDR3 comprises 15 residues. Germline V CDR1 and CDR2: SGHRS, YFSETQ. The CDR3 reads CASSYPRGSAGELFF. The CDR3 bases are TGCGCCAGCAGCTACCCCAGGGGATCGGCCGGGGAGCTGTTTTTT.

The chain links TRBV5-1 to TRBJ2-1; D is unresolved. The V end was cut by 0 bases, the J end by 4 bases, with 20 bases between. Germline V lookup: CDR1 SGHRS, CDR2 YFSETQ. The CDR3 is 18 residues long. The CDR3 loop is CASSLGLARAGRYNEQFF. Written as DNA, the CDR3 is TGCGCCAGCAGCTTGGGATTGGCAAGGGCAGGCCGGTACAATGAGCAGTTCTTC.